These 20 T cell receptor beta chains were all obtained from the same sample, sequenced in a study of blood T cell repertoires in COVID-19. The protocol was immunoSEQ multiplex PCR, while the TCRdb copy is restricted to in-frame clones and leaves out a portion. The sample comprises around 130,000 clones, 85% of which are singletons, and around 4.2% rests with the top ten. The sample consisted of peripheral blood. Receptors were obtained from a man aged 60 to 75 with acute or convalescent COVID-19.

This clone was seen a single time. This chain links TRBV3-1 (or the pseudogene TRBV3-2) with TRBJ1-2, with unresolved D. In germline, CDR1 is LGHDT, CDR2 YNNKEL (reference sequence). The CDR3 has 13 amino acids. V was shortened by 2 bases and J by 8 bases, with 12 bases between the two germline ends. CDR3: CASSQNTAAGYTF. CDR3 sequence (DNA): TGTGCCAGCAGCCAAAATACGGCGGCCGGCTACACCTTC.

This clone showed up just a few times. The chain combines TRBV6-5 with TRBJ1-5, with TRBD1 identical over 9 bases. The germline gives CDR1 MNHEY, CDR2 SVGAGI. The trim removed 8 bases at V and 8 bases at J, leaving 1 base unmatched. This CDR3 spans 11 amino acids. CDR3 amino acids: CASGTGKPQHF. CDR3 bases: TGTGCCAGCGGGACAGGGAAGCCCCAGCATTTT.

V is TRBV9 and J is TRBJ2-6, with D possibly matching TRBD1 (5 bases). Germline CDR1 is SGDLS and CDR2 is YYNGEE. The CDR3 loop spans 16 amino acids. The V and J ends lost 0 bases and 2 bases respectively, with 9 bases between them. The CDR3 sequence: CASSVEGQPGANVLTF. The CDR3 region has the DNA TGTGCCAGCAGCGTAGAGGGGCAGCCTGGGGCCAACGTCCTGACTTTC.

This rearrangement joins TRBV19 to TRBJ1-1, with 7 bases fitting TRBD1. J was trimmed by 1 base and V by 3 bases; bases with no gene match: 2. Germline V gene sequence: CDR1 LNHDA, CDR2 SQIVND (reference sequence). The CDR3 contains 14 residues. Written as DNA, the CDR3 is TGTGCCAGTAGTATCCACAGGGGGAACACTGAAGCTTTCTTT. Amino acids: CASSIHRGNTEAFF.

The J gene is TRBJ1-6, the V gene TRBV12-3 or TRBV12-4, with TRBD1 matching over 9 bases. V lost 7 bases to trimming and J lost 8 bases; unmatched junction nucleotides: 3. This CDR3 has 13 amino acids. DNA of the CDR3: TGTGCCAGCATTCGGGACAGGGATTCACCCCTCCACTTT. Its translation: CASIRDRDSPLHF.

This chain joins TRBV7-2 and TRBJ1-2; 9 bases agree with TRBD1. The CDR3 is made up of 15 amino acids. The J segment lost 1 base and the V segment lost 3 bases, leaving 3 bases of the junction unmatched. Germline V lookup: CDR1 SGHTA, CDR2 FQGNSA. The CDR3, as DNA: TGTGCCAGCAGCTTCGACAGGGGGTTTAACTATGGCTACACCTTC. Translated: CASSFDRGFNYGYTF.

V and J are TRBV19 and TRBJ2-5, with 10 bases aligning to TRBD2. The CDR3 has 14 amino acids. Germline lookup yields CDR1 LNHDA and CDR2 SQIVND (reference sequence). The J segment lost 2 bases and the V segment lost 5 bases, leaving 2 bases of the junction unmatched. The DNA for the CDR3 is TGTGCCAGTAGTGCGGGACTAGCGCAAGAGACCCAGTACTTC. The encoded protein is CASSAGLAQETQYF.

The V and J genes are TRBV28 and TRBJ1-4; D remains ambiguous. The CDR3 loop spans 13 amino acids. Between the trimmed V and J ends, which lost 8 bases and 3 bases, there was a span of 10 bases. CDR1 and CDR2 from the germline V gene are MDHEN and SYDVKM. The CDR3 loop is CASSGEANEKLFF. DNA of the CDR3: TGTGCCAGCTCTGGGGAGGCTAATGAAAAACTGTTTTTT.

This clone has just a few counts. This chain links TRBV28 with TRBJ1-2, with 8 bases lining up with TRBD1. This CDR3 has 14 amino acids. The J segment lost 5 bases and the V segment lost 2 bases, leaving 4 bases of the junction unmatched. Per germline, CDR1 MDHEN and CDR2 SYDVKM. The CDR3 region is CASSLETGDYGYTF. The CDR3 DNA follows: TGTGCCAGCAGTTTAGAGACAGGGGATTATGGCTACACCTTC.

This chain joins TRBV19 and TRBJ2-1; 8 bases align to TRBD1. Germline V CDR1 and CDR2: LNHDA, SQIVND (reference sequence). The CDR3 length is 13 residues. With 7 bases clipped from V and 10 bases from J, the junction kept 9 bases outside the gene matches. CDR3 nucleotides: TGTGCCAGTAAGGGGCAGGGGGCGGGAGAGCAGTTCTTC. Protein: CASKGQGAGEQFF. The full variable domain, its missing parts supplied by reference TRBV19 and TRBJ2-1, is DGGITQSPKYLFRKEGQNVTLSCEQNLNHDAMYWYRQDPGQGLRLIYYSQIVNDFQKGDIAEGYSVSREKKESFPLTVTSAQKNPTAFYLCASKGQGAGEQFFGPGTRLTVL.

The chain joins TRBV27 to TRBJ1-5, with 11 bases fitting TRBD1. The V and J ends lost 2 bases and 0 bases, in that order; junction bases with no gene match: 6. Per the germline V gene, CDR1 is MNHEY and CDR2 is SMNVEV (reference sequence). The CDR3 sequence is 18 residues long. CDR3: CASSLGTGGGYSNQPQHF. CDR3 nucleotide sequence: TGTGCCAGCAGTTTAGGGACAGGGGGGGGATATAGCAATCAGCCCCAGCATTTT.

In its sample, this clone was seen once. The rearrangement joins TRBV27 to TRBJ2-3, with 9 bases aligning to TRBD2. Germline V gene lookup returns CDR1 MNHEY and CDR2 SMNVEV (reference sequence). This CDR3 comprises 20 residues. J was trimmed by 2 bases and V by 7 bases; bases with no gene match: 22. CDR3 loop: CASTSRGTTGLATVTDTQYF. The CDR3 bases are TGTGCCAGCACGTCCCGCGGGACAACCGGACTAGCGACCGTCACAGATACGCAGTATTTT.

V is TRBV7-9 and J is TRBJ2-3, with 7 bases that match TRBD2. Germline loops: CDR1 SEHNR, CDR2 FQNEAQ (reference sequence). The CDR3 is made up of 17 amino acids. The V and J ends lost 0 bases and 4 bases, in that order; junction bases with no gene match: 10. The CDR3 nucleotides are TGTGCCAGCAGCTTAGCGGGGGGGGACGGTATGGCAGATACGCAGTATTTT. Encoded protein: CASSLAGGDGMADTQYF. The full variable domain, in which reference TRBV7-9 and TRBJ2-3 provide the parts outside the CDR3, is DTGVSQNPRHKITKRGQNVTFRCDPISEHNRLYWYRQTLGQGPEFLTYFQNEAQLEKSRLLSDRFSAERPKGSFSTLEIQRTEQGDSAMYLCASSLAGGDGMADTQYFGPGTRLTVL.

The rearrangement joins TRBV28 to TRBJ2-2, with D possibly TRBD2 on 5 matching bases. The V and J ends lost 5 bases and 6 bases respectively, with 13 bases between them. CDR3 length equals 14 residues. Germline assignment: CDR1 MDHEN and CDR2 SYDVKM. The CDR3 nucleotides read TGTGCCAGCAGTATCGGGGATGGGGCCGGGGAGCTGTTTTTT. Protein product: CASSIGDGAGELFF.

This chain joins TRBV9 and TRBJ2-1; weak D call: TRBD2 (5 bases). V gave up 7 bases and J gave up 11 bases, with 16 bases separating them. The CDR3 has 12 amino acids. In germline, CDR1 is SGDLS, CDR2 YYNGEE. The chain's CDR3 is CASSTTTMKQFF. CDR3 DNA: TGTGCCAGCTCGACTACTACAATGAAGCAGTTCTTC.

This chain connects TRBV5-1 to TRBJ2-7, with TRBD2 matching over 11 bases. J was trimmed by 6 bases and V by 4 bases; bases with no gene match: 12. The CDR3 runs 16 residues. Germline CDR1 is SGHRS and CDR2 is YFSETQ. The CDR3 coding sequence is TGCGCCAGCAGCCCGGGGGGTCCTAGCGGGAGGAGCGAGCAGTACTTC. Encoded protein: CASSPGGPSGRSEQYF.

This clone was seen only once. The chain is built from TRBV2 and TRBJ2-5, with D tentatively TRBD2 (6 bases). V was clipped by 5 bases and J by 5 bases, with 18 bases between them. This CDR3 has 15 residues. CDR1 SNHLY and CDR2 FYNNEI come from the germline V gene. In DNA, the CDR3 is TGTGCCAGCAGTCCCACCCCTACTAGCAGGGAGACCCAGTACTTC. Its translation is CASSPTPTSRETQYF.

CDR3 protein: CASSWGGSYNEQFF. For the CDR3, the DNA is TGTGCCAGCAGTTGGGGAGGCTCCTACAATGAGCAGTTCTTC. This chain links TRBV28 with TRBJ2-1, with a weak D call TRBD2 (6 bases). V was clipped by 4 bases and J by 0 bases, with 7 bases between them. The CDR3 spans 14 residues. Germline CDR1 and CDR2: MDHEN and SYDVKM. Filled out from reference TRBV28 and TRBJ2-1, the complete variable domain reads DVKVTQSSRYLVKRTGEKVFLECVQDMDHENMFWYRQDPGLGLRLIYFSYDVKMKEKGDIPEGYSVSREKKERFSLILESASTNQTSMYLCASSWGGSYNEQFFGPGTRLTVL.

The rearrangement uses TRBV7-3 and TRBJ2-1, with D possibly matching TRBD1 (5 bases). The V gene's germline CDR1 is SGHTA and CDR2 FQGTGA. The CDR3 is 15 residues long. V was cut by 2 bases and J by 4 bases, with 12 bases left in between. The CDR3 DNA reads TGTGCCAGCAGCTTACGATGGGGCTATTACAATGAGCAGTTCTTC. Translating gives CASSLRWGYYNEQFF.

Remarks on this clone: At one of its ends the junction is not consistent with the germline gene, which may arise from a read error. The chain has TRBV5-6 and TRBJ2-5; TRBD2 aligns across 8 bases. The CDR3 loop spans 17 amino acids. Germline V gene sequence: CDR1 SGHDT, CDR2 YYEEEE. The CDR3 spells CASRLEVGSGAGGTQYF. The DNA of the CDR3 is TGTGCCAGCAGGTTGGAGGTTGGTAGCGGGGCTGGAGGGACCCAGTACTTC.